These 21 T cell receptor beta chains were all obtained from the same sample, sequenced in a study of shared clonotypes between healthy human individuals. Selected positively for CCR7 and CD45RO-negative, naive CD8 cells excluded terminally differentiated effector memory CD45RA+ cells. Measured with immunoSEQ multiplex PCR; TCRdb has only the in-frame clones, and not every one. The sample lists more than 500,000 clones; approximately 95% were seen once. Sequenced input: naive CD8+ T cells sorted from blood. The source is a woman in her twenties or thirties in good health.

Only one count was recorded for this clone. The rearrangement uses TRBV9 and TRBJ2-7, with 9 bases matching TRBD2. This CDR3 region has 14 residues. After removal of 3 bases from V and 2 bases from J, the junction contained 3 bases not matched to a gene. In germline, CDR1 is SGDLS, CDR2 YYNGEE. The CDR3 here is CASSGREGPYEQYF. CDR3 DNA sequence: TGTGCCAGCAGCGGGCGGGAGGGCCCCTACGAGCAGTACTTC.

In DNA form, the CDR3 reads TGCAGCGTCCGGACCGTGGGAGGCTACACCTTC. Amino acid sequence: CSVRTVGGYTF. The chain carries TRBV29-1 and TRBJ1-2; D call uncertain. From germline, CDR1 is SQVTM and CDR2 ANQGSEA. V was shortened by 6 bases and J by 8 bases, with 13 bases between the two germline ends. This CDR3 spans 11 amino acids.

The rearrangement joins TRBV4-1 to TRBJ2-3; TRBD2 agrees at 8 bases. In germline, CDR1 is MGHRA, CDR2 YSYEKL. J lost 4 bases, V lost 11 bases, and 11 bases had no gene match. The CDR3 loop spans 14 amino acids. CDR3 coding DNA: TGCGCCTGTTCACCGGGACTAGAGGCAGATACGCAGTATTTT. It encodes CACSPGLEADTQYF.

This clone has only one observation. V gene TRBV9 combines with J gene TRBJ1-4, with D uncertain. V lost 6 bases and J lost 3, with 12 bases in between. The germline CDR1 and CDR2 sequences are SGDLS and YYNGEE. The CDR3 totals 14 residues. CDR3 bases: TGTGCCAGCAAGGGTTCATCGGCTAATGAAAAACTGTTTTTT. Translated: CASKGSSANEKLFF.

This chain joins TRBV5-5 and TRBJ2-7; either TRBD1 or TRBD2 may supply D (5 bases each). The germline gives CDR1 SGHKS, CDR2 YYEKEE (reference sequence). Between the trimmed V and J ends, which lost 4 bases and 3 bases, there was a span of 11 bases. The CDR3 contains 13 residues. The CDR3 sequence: CASSKWDGYEQYF. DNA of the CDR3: TGTGCCAGCAGCAAATGGGACGGCTACGAGCAGTACTTC.

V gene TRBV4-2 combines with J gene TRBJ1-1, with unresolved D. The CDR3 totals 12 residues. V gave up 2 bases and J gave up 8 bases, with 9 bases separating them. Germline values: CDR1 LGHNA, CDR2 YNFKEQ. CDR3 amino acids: CASSQSLEEAFF. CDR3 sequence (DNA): TGTGCCAGCAGCCAATCTCTTGAAGAAGCTTTCTTT.

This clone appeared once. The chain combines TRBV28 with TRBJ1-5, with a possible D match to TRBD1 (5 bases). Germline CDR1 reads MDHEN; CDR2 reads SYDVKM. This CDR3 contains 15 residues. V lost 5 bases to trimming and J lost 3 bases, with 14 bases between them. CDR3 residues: CASSRPRTHNQPQHF. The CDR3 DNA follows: TGTGCCAGCAGTCGTCCTCGGACACACAATCAGCCCCAGCATTTT.

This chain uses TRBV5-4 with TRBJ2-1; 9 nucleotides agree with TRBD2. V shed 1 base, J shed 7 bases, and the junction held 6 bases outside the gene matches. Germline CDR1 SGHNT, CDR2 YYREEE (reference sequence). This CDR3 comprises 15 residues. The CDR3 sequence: CASSLSRGRGNEQFF. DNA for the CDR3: TGTGCCAGCAGCTTGTCGCGCGGGAGGGGTAATGAGCAGTTCTTC.

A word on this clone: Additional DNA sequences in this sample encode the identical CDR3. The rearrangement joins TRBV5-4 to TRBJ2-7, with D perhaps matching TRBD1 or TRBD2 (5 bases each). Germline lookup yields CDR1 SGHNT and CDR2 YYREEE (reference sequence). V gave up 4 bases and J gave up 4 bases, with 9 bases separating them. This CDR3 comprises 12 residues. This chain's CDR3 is CASSPGTYEQYF. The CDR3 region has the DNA TGTGCCAGCAGCCCCGGGACGTACGAGCAGTACTTC.

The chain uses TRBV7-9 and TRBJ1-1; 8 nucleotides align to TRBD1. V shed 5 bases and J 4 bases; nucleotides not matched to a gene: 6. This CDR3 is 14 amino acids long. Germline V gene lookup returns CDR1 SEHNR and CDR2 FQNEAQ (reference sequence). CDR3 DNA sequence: TGTGCCAGCAGCCCAATCGACAGGGGCACTGAAGCTTTCTTT. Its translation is CASSPIDRGTEAFF.

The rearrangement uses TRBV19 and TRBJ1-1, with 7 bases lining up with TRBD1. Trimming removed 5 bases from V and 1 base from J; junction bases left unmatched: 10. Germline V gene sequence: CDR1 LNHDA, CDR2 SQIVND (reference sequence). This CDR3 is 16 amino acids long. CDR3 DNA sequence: TGTGCCAGTAGTCAAACCTGGACAGGCGGGAACACTGAAGCTTTCTTT. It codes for CASSQTWTGGNTEAFF.

In DNA, the CDR3 is TGTGCCAGCAGTTACTCGAAGCTCCCCGCCTACGAGCAGTACTTC. It codes for CASSYSKLPAYEQYF. The gene calls are TRBV6-5 and TRBJ2-7; no clear D gene. Trimming removed 0 bases from V and 2 bases from J, with 11 bases in between. CDR3 length: 15 residues. The germline V gene has CDR1 MNHEY and CDR2 SVGAGI.

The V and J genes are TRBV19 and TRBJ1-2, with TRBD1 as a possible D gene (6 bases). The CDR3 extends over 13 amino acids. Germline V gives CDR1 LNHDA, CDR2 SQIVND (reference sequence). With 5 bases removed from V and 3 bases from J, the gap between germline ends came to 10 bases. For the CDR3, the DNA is TGTGCCAGTAGTCTCCGGACAGACTATGGCTACACCTTC. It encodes CASSLRTDYGYTF.

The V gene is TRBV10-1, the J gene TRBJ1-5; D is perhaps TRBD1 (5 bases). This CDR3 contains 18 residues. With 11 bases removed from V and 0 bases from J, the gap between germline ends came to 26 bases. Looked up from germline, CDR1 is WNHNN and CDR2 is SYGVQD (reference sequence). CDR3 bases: TGCGCCGAGCAGTTTGCCAGTTCCCACACAGGTAGCAATCAGCCCCAGCATTTT. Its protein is CAEQFASSHTGSNQPQHF.

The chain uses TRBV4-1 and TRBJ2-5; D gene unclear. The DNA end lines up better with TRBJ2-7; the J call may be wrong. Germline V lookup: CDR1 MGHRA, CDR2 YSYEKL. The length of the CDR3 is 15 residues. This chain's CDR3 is CASSQDRTKAYEQYF. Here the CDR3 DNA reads TGCGCCAGCAGCCAAGACAGGACCAAGGCCTACGAGCAGTACTTC.

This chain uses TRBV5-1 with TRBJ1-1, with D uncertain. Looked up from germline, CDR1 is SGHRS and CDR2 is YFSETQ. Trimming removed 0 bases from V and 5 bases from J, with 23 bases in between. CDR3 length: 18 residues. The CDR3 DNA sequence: TGCGCCAGCAGCTTGGGGGCCTACCGAGGTCCCCGGAATACTGAAGCTTTCTTT. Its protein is CASSLGAYRGPRNTEAFF.

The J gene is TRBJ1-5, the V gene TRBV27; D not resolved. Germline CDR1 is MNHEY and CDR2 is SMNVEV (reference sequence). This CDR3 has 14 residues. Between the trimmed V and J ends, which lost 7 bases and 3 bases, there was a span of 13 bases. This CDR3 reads CASTPREDNQPQHF. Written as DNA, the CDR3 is TGTGCCAGCACCCCTAGGGAGGACAATCAGCCCCAGCATTTT.

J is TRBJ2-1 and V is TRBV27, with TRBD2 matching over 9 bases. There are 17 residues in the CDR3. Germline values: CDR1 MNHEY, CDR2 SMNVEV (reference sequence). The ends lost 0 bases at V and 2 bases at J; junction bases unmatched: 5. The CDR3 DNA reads TGTGCCAGCAGTTTATCGCCGGCTAGCGGGGCCTACAATGAGCAGTTCTTC. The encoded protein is CASSLSPASGAYNEQFF.

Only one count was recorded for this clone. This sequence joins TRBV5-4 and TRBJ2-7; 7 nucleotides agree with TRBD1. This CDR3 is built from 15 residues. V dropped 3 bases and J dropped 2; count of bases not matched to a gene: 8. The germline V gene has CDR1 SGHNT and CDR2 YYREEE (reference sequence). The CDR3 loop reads CASSSIDRVTYEQYF. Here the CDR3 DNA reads TGTGCCAGCAGCTCGATCGACAGGGTTACCTACGAGCAGTACTTC. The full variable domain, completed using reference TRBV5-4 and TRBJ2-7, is ETGVTQSPTHLIKTRGQQVTLRCSSQSGHNTVSWYQQALGQGPQFIFQYYREEENGRGNFPPRFSGLQFPNYSSELNVNALELDDSALYLCASSSIDRVTYEQYFGPGTRLTVT.

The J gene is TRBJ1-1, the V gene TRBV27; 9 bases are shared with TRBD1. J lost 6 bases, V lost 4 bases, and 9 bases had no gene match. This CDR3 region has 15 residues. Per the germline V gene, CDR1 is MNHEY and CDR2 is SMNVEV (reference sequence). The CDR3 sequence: CASSYRQGGLSEAFF. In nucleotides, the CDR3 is TGTGCCAGCAGTTACCGACAGGGGGGATTGTCTGAAGCTTTCTTT.

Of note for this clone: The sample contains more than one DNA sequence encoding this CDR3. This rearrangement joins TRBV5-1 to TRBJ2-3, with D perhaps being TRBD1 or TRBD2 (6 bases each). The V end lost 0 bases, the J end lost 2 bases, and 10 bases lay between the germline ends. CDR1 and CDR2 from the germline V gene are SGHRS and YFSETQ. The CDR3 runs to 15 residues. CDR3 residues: CASSLEGGYTDTQYF. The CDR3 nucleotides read TGCGCCAGCAGCTTGGAGGGGGGCTACACAGATACGCAGTATTTT.